Listed here are 5 T cell receptor beta chains from one sample, sequenced in a study of tumor and adjacent non-tumor tissue in lung cancer (dated by TCRdb to between 2017 and 2018). The library came from multiplex PCR. The sample was run on an Illumina HiSeq 2500. TCRbeta libraries were constructed through three rounds of nested PCR with primers (Table S4) according to protocols modified from ARM-PCR. The raw public reads went through TCRdb reprocessing: fastp at Q25, MiXCR clone calling, in-frame beta chains kept. Each record represents a unique CDR3 protein, reported with the most common genes and DNA among its rows. This sample comprises 220,000 or so distinct CDR3 sequences, 70% to 75% of them detected only once. The biggest ten clones account for less than 25% of the sample. RNA was isolated from bulk unsorted tissue, and RNA quality was assessed with a NanoDrop ND-1000 and an Agilent 2100. Input material: lung tumor tissue. These receptor sequences come from a man aged 55-75 years with non-small cell lung cancer.

Note on this clonotype: One end of the junction fails to match germline, which may point to a read error. The chain combines TRBV5-1 with TRBJ1-2; no reliable D call. The CDR3 is 14 residues long. Germline-derived CDR1 and CDR2 are SGHRS and YFSETQ. The DNA for the CDR3 is TGCACCAGCAGCTTGGTCGCGTCCGACTATGGCTACACCTTC. It yields the protein CTSSLVASDYGYTF.

To note about this clonotype: A much larger clone sits a single nucleotide away, making a read error possible. The rearrangement uses TRBV5-4 and TRBJ2-7; weak D call: TRBD1 (6 bases). The CDR3 consists of 13 residues. Between the trimmed V and J ends, which lost 2 bases and 6 bases, there was a span of 12 bases. The germline V gene has CDR1 SGHNT and CDR2 YYREEE (reference sequence). The CDR3 DNA reads as TGTGCCAGCAGCTTACGCAGGGGTAGCGAGCAGTACTTC. It codes for CASSLRRGSEQYF.

V is TRBV20-1 and J is TRBJ2-3, with D possibly matching TRBD1 (5 bases). V lost 5 bases to trimming and J lost 4 bases, with 16 bases between them. The CDR3 has 14 residues. CDR1 is DFQATT, CDR2 SNEGSKA, per germline (reference sequence). CDR3 DNA: TGCAGTGCTCCTCACCAACAGGTATCAGATACGCAGTATTTT. It is translated as CSAPHQQVSDTQYF.

The chain employs TRBV12-3 or TRBV12-4 and TRBJ2-3; 15 bases map to TRBD2. The junction had 5 bases not matched to a gene; V was cut back by 5 bases and J by 8 bases. There are 15 residues in the CDR3. DNA of the CDR3: TGTGCCAGCAGTCGGACTAGCGGGAGGGCTCTTACGCAGTATTTT. As protein: CASSRTSGRALTQYF.

J is TRBJ1-1 and V is TRBV20-1; maybe TRBD1 (5 bases). The germline V and J ends were trimmed by 6 bases and 1 base, with 18 bases remaining between them. This CDR3 spans 15 amino acids. Germline V gives CDR1 DFQATT, CDR2 SNEGSKA (reference sequence). The chain's CDR3 is CSAPWGRRGNTEAFF. The CDR3 bases are TGCAGTGCGCCGTGGGGGAGGCGAGGGAACACTGAAGCTTTCTTT.